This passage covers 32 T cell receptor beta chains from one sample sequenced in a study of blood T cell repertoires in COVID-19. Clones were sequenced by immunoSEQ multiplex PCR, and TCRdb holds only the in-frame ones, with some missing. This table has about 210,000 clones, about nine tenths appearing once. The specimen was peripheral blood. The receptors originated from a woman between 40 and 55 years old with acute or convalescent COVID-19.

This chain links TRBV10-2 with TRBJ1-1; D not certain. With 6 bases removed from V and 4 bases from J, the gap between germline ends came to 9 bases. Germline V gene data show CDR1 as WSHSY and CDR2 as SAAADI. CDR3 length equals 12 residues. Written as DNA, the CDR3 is TGCGCCAGCAGGGACTGGCCCACTGAAGCTTTCTTT. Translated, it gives CASRDWPTEAFF.

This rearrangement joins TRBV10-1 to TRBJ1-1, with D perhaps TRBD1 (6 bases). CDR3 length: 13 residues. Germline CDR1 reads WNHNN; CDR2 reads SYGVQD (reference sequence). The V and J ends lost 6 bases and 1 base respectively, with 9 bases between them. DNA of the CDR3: TGCGCCAGCAGCCGGGGACAGAACACTGAAGCTTTCTTT. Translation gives CASSRGQNTEAFF.

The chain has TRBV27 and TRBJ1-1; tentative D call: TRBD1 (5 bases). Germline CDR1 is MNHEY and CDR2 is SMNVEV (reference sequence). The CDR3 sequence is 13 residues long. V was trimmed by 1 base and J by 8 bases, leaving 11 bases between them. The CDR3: CASSLWGEGEAFF. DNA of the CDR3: TGTGCCAGCAGTTTATGGGGGGAGGGCGAAGCTTTCTTT.

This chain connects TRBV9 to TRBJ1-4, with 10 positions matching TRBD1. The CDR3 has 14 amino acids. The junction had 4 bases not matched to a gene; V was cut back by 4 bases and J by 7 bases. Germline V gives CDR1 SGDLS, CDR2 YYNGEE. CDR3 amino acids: CASSSRTGGEKLFF. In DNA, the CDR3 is TGTGCCAGCAGCTCTCGGACAGGGGGTGAAAAACTGTTTTTT.

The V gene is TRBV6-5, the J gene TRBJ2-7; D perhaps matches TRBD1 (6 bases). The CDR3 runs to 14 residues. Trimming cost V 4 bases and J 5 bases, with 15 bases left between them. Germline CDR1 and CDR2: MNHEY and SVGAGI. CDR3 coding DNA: TGTGCCAGCAGTTGGGTAGGGACAAGGGACGAGCAGTACGTC. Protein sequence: CASSWVGTRDEQYV.

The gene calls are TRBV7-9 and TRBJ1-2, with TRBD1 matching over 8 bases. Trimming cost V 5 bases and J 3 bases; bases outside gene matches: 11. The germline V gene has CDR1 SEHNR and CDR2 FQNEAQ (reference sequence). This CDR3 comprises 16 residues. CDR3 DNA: TGTGCCAGCAGCCCCACCGGCCTGACAGGGGACTATGGCTACACCTTC. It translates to CASSPTGLTGDYGYTF.

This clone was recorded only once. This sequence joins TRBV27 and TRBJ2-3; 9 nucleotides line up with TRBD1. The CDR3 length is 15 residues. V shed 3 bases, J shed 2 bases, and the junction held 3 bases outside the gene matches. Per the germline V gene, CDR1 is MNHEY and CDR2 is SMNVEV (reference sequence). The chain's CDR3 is CASSLDRGTTDTQYF. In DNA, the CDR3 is TGTGCCAGCAGTTTGGACAGGGGTACCACAGATACGCAGTATTTT.

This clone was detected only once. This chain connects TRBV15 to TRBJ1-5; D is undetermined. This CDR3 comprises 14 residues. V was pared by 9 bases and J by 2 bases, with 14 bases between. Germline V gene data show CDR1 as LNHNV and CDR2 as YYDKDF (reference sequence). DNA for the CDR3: TGTGCCACTTCCTACGCGAGTCGCAATCAGCCCCAGCATTTT. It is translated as CATSYASRNQPQHF. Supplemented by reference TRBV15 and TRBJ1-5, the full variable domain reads DAMVIQNPRYQVTQFGKPVTLSCSQTLNHNVMYWYQQKSSQAPKLLFHYYDKDFNNEADTPDNFQSRRPNTSFCFLDIRSPGLGDTAMYLCATSYASRNQPQHFGDGTRLSIL.

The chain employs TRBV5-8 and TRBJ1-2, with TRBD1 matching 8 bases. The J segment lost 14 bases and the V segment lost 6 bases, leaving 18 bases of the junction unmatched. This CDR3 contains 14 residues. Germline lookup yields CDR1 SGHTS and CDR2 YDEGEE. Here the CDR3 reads CASTPPRAGGAWTF. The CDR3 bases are TGTGCCAGCACTCCGCCGAGGGCAGGGGGCGCTTGGACCTTC.

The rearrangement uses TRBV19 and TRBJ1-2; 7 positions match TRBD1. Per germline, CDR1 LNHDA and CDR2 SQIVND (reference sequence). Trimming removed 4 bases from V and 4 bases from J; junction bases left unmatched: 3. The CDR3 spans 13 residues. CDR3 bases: TGTGCCAGTAGTAGAGGGGGCGGCTATGGCTACACCTTC. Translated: CASSRGGGYGYTF.

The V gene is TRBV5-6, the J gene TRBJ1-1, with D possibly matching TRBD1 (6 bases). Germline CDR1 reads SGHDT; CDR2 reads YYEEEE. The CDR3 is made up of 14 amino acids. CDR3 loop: CATRGARLNTEAFF. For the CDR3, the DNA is TGTGCGACGCGGGGGGCACGGCTGAACACTGAAGCTTTCTTT.

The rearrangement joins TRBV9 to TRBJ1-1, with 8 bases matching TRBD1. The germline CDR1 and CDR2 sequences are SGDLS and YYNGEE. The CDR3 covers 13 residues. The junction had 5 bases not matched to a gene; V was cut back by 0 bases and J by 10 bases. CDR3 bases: TGTGCCAGCAGCGTAGCTACAGGGGGGATAGCTTTCTTT. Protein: CASSVATGGIAFF.

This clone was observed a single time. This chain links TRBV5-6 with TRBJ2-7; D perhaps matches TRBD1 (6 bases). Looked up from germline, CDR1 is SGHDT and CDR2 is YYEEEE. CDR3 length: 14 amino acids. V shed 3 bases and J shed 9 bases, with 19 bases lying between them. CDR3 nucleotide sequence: TGTGCCAGCAGCTCGAGGGACACCCGTGGGGGGCAGTACGTC. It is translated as CASSSRDTRGGQYV.

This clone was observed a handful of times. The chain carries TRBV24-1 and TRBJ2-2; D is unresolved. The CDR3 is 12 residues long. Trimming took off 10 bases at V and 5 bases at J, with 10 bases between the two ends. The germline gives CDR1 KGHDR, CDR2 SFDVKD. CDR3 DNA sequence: TGTGCCACGTCGCGCCGGACCGGGGAGCTGTTTTTT. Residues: CATSRRTGELFF.

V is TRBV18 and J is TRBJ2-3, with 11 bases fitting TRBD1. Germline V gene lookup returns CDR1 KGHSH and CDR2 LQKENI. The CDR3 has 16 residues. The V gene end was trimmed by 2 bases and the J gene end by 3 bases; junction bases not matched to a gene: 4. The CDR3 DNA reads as TGTGCCAGCTCACCATTCGGGACAGGGGGAACAGATACGCAGTATTTT. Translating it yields CASSPFGTGGTDTQYF.

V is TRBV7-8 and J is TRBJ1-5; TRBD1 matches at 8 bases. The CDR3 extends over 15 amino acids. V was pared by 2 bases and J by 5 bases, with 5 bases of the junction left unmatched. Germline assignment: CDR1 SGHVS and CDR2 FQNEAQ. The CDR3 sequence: CASSLTGGSDQPQHF. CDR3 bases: TGTGCCAGCAGCTTAACAGGGGGAAGTGATCAGCCCCAGCATTTT.

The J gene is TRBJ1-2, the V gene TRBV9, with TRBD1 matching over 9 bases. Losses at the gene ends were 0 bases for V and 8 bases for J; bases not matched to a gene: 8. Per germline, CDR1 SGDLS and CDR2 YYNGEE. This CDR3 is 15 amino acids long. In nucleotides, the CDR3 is TGTGCCAGCAGCGTAGTATCACAGGGGGCAGAGGGCTACACCTTC. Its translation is CASSVVSQGAEGYTF. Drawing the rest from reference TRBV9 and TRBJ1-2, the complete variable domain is DSGVTQTPKHLITATGQRVTLRCSPRSGDLSVYWYQQSLDQGLQFLIQYYNGEERAKGNILERFSAQQFPDLHSELNLSSLELGDSALYFCASSVVSQGAEGYTFGSGTRLTVV.

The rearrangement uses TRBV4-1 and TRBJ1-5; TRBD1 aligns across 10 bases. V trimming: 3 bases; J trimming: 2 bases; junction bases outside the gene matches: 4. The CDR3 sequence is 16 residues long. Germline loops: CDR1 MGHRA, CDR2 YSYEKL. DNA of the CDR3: TGCGCCAGCAGCCAGGCCGGGACAGGGGGCAATCAGCCCCAGCATTTT. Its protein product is CASSQAGTGGNQPQHF.

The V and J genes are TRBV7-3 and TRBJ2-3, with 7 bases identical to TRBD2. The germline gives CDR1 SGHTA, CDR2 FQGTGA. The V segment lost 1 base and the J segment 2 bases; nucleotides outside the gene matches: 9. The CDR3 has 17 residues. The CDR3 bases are TGTGCCAGCAGCTTAAGACCTGGCGGGGGTGCCACAGATACGCAGTATTTT. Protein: CASSLRPGGGATDTQYF. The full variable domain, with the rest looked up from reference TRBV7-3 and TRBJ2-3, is GAGVSQTPSNKVTEKGKYVELRCDPISGHTALYWYRQSLGQGPEFLIYFQGTGAADDSGLPNDRFFAVRPEGSVSTLKIQRTERGDSAVYLCASSLRPGGGATDTQYFGPGTRLTVL.

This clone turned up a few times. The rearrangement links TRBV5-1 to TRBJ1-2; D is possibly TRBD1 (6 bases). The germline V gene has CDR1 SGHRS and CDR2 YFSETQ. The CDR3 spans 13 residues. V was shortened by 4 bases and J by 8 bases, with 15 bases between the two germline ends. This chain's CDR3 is CASSPQGPEGYTF. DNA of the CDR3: TGCGCCAGCAGCCCACAGGGACCGGAGGGCTACACCTTC.

In nucleotides, the CDR3 is TGTGCCAGCAGTCCAGTGGTTGAGCAGTTCTTC. This gives the protein CASSPVVEQFF. This chain joins TRBV6-6 and TRBJ2-1; D uncertain. V shed 5 bases and J shed 9 bases, with 8 bases lying between them. The CDR3 has 11 residues. The germline gives CDR1 MNHNY, CDR2 SVGAGI (reference sequence).

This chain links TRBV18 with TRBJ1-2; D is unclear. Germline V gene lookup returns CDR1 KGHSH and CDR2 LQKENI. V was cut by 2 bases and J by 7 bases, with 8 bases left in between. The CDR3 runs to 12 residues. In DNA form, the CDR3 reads TGTGCCAGCTCACCAGAGCGTGGTGGCTACACCTTC. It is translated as CASSPERGGYTF.

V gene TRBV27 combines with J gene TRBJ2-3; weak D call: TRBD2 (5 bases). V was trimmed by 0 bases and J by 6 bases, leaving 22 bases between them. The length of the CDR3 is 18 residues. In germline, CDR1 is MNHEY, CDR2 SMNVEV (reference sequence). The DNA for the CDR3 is TGTGCCAGCAGTTTATCAGGAGGCGCGTACGGAGCCAGGGATACGCAGTATTTT. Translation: CASSLSGGAYGARDTQYF.

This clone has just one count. The CDR3 sequence: CASSYPRGSGVETQYF. DNA of the CDR3: TGTGCCAGCAGTTACCCCCGGGGTAGCGGTGTGGAGACCCAGTACTTC. The J gene is TRBJ2-5, the V gene TRBV6-6, with TRBD2 as a possible D gene (6 bases). The CDR3 runs to 16 residues. The germline V and J ends were trimmed by 2 bases and 5 bases, with 18 bases remaining between them. Germline V gene data show CDR1 as MNHNY and CDR2 as SVGAGI (reference sequence).

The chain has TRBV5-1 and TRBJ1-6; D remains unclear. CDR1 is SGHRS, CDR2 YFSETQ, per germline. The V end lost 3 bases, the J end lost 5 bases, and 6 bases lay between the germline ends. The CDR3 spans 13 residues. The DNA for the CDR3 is TGCGCCAGCAGCTCCTCGGATAATTCACCCCTCCACTTT. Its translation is CASSSSDNSPLHF.

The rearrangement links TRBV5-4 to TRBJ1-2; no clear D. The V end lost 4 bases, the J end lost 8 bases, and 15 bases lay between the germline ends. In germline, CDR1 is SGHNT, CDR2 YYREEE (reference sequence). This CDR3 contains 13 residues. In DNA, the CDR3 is TGTGCCAGCAGCGTGGGTCATTATGAGGGCTACACCTTC. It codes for CASSVGHYEGYTF.

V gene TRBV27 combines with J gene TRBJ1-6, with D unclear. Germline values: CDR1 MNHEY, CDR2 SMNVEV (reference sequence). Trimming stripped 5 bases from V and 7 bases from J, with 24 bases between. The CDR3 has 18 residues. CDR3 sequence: CASSPMYGRTPGNSPLHF. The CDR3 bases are TGTGCCAGCAGTCCTATGTATGGCCGCACTCCCGGGAATTCACCCCTCCACTTT.

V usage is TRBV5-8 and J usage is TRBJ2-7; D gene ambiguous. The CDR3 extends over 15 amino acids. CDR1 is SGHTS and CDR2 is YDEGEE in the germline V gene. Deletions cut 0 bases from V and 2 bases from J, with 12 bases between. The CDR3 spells CASSLANVQAYEQYV. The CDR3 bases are TGTGCCAGCAGCTTGGCGAACGTCCAGGCCTACGAGCAGTACGTC.

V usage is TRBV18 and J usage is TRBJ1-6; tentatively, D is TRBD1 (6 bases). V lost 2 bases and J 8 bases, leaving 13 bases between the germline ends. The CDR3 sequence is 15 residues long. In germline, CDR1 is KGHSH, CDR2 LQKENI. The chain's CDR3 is CASSPVQQGHSPLHF. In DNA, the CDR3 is TGTGCCAGCTCACCAGTTCAACAGGGTCATTCACCCCTCCACTTT.

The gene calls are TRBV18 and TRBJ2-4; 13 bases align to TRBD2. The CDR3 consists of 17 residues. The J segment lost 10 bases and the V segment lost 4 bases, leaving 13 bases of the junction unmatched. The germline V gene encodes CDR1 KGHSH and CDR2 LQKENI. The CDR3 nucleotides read TGTGCCAGCTCACAAGAGACTAGCGGGGGGCCCAAGGTGATTCAGTACTTC. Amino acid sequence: CASSQETSGGPKVIQYF.

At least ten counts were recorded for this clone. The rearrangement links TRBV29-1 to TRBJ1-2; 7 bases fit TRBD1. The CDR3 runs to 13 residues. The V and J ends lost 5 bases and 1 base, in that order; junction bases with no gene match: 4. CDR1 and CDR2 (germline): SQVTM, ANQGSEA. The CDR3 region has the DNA TGCAGCGTTATCCGGGACAGTAACTATGGCTACACCTTC. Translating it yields CSVIRDSNYGYTF.

The CDR3, as DNA: TGTGCCAGCAGCCAGAAGGGGTATACTAATGAAAAACTGTTTTTT. Translating gives CASSQKGYTNEKLFF. The chain uses TRBV3-1 (or the pseudogene TRBV3-2) and TRBJ1-4; possible D gene TRBD1, 5 bases. Trimming removed 3 bases from V and 2 bases from J, with 10 bases in between. Germline lookup yields CDR1 LGHDT and CDR2 YNNKEL (reference sequence). CDR3 size: 15 residues.